This entry features one TCR beta chain sequence. Its antigen remains unidentified. The sample holds no much larger clone one base away, and base qualities are not on file. This entry is derived from a study of immune characterization of retroperitoneal liposarcoma (dated by TCRdb to the late 2010s). Receptor libraries were prepared by PCR. Sequenced on a NextSeq 500. TCRdb reprocessing: public reads trimmed at Q25 with fastp, clones called with MiXCR, in-frame beta chains kept. Every distinct CDR3 protein forms one entry, paired with its most common genes and DNA. Across this sample there are several thousand distinct CDR3 sequences, with roughly 28% seen only once. Jointly, the top ten make up 42% of the sample. The CDR1 and CDR2 encoded by the germline V gene are MNHEY and SVGEGT. Including the terminal cysteine and phenylalanine, the CDR3 comprises 18 residues. Of the read, only the CDR3 DNA is kept; its 54 bases are in frame from base 1. For this chain, trimming is 2 bases at the V end and 5 bases at the J end, and the number of junction bases without a gene match is 15.

The chain employs TRBV6-2 or TRBV6-3 and TRBJ2-1; TRBD2 lines up with 7 middle nucleotides. The sample comprised blood. The TCR was taken from a male donor with retroperitoneal liposarcoma. The CDR3: CASSYGFGGEGRDNEQFF. The DNA reads TGTGCCAGCAGTTACGGCTTTGGGGGGGAGGGCCGAGACAATGAGCAGTTCTTC.